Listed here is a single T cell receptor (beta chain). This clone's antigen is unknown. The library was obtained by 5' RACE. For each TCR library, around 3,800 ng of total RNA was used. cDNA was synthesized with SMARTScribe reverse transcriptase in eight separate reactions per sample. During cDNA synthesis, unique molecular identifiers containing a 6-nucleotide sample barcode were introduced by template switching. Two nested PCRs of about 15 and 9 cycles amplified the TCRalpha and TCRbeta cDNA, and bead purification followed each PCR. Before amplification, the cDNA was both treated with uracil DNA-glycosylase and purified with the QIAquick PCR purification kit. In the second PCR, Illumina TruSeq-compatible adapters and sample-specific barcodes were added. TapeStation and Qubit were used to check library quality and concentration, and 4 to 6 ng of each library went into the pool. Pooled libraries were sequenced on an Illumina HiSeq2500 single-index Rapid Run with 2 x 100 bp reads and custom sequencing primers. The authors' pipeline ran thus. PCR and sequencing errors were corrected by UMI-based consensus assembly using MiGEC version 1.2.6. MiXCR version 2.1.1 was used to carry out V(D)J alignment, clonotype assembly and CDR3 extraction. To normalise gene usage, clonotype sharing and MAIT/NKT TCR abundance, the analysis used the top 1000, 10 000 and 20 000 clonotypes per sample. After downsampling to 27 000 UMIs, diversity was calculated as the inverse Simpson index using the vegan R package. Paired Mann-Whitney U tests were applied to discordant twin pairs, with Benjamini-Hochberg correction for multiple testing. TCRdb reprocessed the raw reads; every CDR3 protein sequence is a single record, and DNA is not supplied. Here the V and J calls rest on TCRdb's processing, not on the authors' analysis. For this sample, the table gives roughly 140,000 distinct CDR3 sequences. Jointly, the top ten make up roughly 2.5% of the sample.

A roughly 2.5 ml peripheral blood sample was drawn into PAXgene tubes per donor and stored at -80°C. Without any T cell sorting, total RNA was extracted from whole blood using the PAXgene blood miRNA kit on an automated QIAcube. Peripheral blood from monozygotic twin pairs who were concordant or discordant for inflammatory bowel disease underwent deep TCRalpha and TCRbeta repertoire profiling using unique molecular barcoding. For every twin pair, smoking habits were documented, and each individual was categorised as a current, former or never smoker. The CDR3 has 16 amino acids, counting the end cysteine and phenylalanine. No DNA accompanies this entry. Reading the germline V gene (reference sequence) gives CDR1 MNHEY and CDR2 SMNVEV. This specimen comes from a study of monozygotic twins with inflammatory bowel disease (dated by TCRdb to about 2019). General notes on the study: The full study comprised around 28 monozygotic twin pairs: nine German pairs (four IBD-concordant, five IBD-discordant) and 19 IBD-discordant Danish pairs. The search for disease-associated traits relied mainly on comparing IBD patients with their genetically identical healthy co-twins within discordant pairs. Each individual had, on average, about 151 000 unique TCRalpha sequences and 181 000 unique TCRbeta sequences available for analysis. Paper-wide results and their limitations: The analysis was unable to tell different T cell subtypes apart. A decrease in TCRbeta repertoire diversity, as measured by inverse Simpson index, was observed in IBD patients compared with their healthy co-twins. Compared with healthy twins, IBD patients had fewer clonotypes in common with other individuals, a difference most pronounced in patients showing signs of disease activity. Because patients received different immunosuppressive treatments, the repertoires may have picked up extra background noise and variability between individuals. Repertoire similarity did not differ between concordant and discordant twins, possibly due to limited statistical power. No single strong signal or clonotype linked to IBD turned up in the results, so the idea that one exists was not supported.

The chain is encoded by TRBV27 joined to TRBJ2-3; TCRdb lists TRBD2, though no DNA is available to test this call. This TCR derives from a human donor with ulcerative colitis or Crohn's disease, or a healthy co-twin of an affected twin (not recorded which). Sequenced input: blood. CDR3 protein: CASSSGRVLWTDTQYF.